A selection of T cell receptor beta chains follows, all from one sample in a study of identifying expanded T cells in peripheral blood. Here immunoSEQ multiplex PCR was the method, and the copy in TCRdb shows in-frame clones only, minus some. The sample shows over 65,000 clones, roughly 90% of them seen only once. Input material: blood. These receptors were taken from a person aged 18 to 75 in good health. CDR3s include the opening cysteine and the closing phenylalanine or tryptophan. Each record gives: clone size, V gene, J gene, D gene, CDR3 protein, CDR3 DNA. The D gene is left open where the match is weak. Size tells how often a clone was seen (once, few, many) or the class of an expanded clone, and some rows leave it out.

abundance: NA
v_gene: TRBV6-6
j_gene: TRBJ2-3
d_gene: TRBD2
CDR3aa: CASSARELGGGTQYF
CDR3nt: TGTGCCAGCAGTGCGCGGGAGTTGGGAGGCGGTACGCAGTATTTT

abundance: NA
v_gene: TRBV6-6
j_gene: TRBJ1-6
d_gene: NA
CDR3aa: CASRLDLSYNSPLHF
CDR3nt: TGTGCCAGCCGGCTGGATCTCTCCTATAATTCACCCCTCCACTTT

abundance: NA
v_gene: TRBV5-6
j_gene: TRBJ1-2
d_gene: NA
CDR3aa: CASSLVQVYVGYTF
CDR3nt: TGTGCCAGCAGCTTGGTTCAAGTGTACGTTGGCTACACCTTC

abundance: NA
v_gene: TRBV7-2
j_gene: TRBJ2-7
d_gene: TRBD2
CDR3aa: CASSSGLAGAYEQYF
CDR3nt: TGTGCCAGCAGCTCAGGACTAGCGGGAGCCTACGAGCAGTACTTC

abundance: NA
v_gene: TRBV7-9
j_gene: TRBJ1-1
d_gene: TRBD1
CDR3aa: CASSSAGGMNTEAFF
CDR3nt: TGTGCCAGCAGCTCAGCAGGGGGGATGAACACTGAAGCTTTCTTT

abundance: NA
v_gene: TRBV7-3
j_gene: TRBJ2-5
d_gene: NA
CDR3aa: CASSLAAAETQYF
CDR3nt: TGTGCCAGCAGCTTAGCGGCGGCAGAGACCCAGTACTTC

abundance: NA
v_gene: TRBV6-5
j_gene: TRBJ2-3
d_gene: TRBD2
CDR3aa: CASSYYGGGTDTQYF
CDR3nt: TGTGCCAGCAGTTACTACGGGGGGGGCACAGATACGCAGTATTTT

abundance: NA
v_gene: TRBV30
j_gene: TRBJ2-7
d_gene: TRBD2
CDR3aa: CAWSVLAGAEQYF
CDR3nt: TGTGCCTGGAGTGTACTAGCGGGGGCCGAGCAGTACTTC

abundance: NA
v_gene: TRBV15
j_gene: TRBJ2-6
d_gene: TRBD1
CDR3aa: CATSRTGQGSGANVLTF
CDR3nt: TGTGCCACCAGCAGAACAGGACAGGGCTCTGGGGCCAACGTCCTGACTTTC

abundance: once
v_gene: TRBV19
j_gene: TRBJ2-1
d_gene: TRBD2
CDR3aa: CASTGAGGAYNEQFF
CDR3nt: TGTGCCAGTACGGGCGCCGGGGGGGCCTACAATGAGCAGTTCTTC

abundance: NA
v_gene: TRBV2
j_gene: TRBJ2-7
d_gene: NA
CDR3aa: CASSDEKYEQYF
CDR3nt: TGTGCCAGCAGTGATGAAAAGTACGAGCAGTACTTC

abundance: NA
v_gene: TRBV15
j_gene: TRBJ2-3
d_gene: NA
CDR3aa: CATSRVRGTDTQYF
CDR3nt: TGTGCCACCAGCAGAGTGCGGGGCACAGATACGCAGTATTTT

abundance: NA
v_gene: TRBV27
j_gene: TRBJ1-6
d_gene: TRBD1
CDR3aa: CASRYDRESSPLHF
CDR3nt: TGTGCCAGCAGATACGACAGGGAGAGCTCACCCCTCCACTTT

abundance: NA
v_gene: TRBV7-6
j_gene: TRBJ1-3
d_gene: NA
CDR3aa: CASSLATGLSGNTIYF
CDR3nt: TGTGCCAGCAGCTTAGCAACAGGCCTCTCTGGAAACACCATATATTTT

abundance: NA
v_gene: TRBV7-9
j_gene: TRBJ2-1
d_gene: TRBD2
CDR3aa: CASSLPGGAGVYEQFF
CDR3nt: TGTGCCAGCAGCTTACCGGGCGGCGCGGGAGTCTATGAGCAGTTCTTC

abundance: NA
v_gene: TRBV6-5
j_gene: TRBJ1-1
d_gene: TRBD1
CDR3aa: CASSSRTGAGTEAFF
CDR3nt: TGTGCCAGCAGTTCCAGGACAGGGGCTGGCACTGAAGCTTTCTTT

abundance: NA
v_gene: TRBV9
j_gene: TRBJ2-1
d_gene: NA
CDR3aa: CASSPSWGAHEQFF
CDR3nt: TGTGCCAGCAGCCCGAGTTGGGGGGCCCATGAGCAGTTCTTC

abundance: NA
v_gene: TRBV30
j_gene: TRBJ1-4
d_gene: NA
CDR3aa: CAWSLPTGINEKLFF
CDR3nt: TGTGCCTGGAGTCTCCCTACAGGGATTAATGAAAAACTGTTTTTT

abundance: NA
v_gene: TRBV30
j_gene: TRBJ1-2
d_gene: TRBD1
CDR3aa: CAWTRGQGDSYSYTF
CDR3nt: TGTGCCTGGACCCGGGGACAGGGGGATAGTTATAGCTACACCTTC

abundance: once
v_gene: TRBV9
j_gene: TRBJ2-2
d_gene: NA
CDR3aa: CASSVGGLGTGELFF
CDR3nt: TGTGCCAGCAGCGTAGGAGGGCTCGGCACCGGGGAGCTGTTTTTT

abundance: NA
v_gene: TRBV5-1
j_gene: TRBJ1-1
d_gene: NA
CDR3aa: CASSMVSNTEAFF
CDR3nt: TGCGCCAGCAGCATGGTTTCGAACACTGAAGCTTTCTTT

abundance: NA
v_gene: TRBV4-2
j_gene: TRBJ1-1
d_gene: NA
CDR3aa: CASSQEVKYGFPTEAFF
CDR3nt: TGTGCCAGCAGCCAAGAGGTGAAGTACGGCTTTCCCACTGAAGCTTTCTTT

abundance: NA
v_gene: TRBV19
j_gene: TRBJ1-1
d_gene: TRBD1
CDR3aa: CASSPWDRKWNTEAFF
CDR3nt: TGTGCCAGTAGTCCGTGGGACAGAAAGTGGAACACTGAAGCTTTCTTT

abundance: few
v_gene: TRBV19
j_gene: TRBJ1-1
d_gene: NA
CDR3aa: CASISGIRTEAFF
CDR3nt: TGTGCCAGTATCTCAGGGATTAGGACTGAAGCTTTCTTT

abundance: NA
v_gene: TRBV7-2
j_gene: TRBJ1-1
d_gene: NA
CDR3aa: CASSLAAPPNTEAFF
CDR3nt: TGTGCCAGCAGCTTAGCTGCGCCTCCAAACACTGAAGCTTTCTTT

abundance: once
v_gene: TRBV4-2
j_gene: TRBJ1-2
d_gene: NA
CDR3aa: CASSQGSRLDGYTF
CDR3nt: TGTGCCAGCAGCCAAGGATCTAGGTTAGATGGCTACACCTTC

abundance: NA
v_gene: TRBV29-1
j_gene: TRBJ1-2
d_gene: NA
CDR3aa: CSVDRGPSYGYTF
CDR3nt: TGCAGCGTTGACAGGGGACCTTCCTATGGCTACACCTTC

abundance: NA
v_gene: TRBV18
j_gene: TRBJ2-5
d_gene: TRBD2
CDR3aa: CASSPPLGLADKETQYF
CDR3nt: TGTGCCAGCTCTCCCCCCTTGGGACTAGCGGACAAAGAGACCCAGTACTTC

abundance: NA
v_gene: TRBV29-1
j_gene: TRBJ1-4
d_gene: NA
CDR3aa: CSVADAGNEKLFF
CDR3nt: TGCAGCGTTGCGGACGCCGGAAATGAAAAACTGTTTTTT

abundance: NA
v_gene: TRBV18
j_gene: TRBJ1-3
d_gene: NA
CDR3aa: CASSRDPGKSGNTIYF
CDR3nt: TGTGCCAGCTCACGAGATCCAGGGAAATCTGGAAACACCATATATTTT

abundance: few
v_gene: TRBV27
j_gene: TRBJ2-6
d_gene: NA
CDR3aa: CASSFRSGANVLTF
CDR3nt: TGTGCCAGCAGTTTCCGCTCTGGGGCCAACGTCCTGACTTTC

abundance: NA
v_gene: TRBV4-1
j_gene: TRBJ2-3
d_gene: TRBD2
CDR3aa: CASSQLGGGLITDTQYF
CDR3nt: TGCGCCAGCAGCCAACTGGGGGGGGGACTGATCACAGATACGCAGTATTTT

abundance: NA
v_gene: TRBV7-9
j_gene: TRBJ2-2
d_gene: NA
CDR3aa: CASSSPRQMNTGELFF
CDR3nt: TGTGCCAGCAGCAGTCCGAGACAGATGAACACCGGGGAGCTGTTTTTT

abundance: once
v_gene: TRBV10-3
j_gene: TRBJ2-6
d_gene: NA
CDR3aa: CAISTNGGGSGANVLTF
CDR3nt: TGTGCCATCAGCACTAACGGGGGCGGCTCTGGGGCCAACGTCCTGACTTTC

abundance: NA
v_gene: TRBV10-2
j_gene: TRBJ1-1
d_gene: NA
CDR3aa: CASRDTRNTEAFF
CDR3nt: TGCGCCAGCCGGGACACCCGGAACACTGAAGCTTTCTTT

abundance: NA
v_gene: TRBV18
j_gene: TRBJ1-4
d_gene: NA
CDR3aa: CASSSNEKLFF
CDR3nt: TGTGCCAGCTCCTCGAATGAAAAACTGTTTTTT

abundance: NA
v_gene: TRBV30
j_gene: TRBJ2-1
d_gene: NA
CDR3aa: CAWSSVLSAEQFF
CDR3nt: TGTGCCTGGAGTTCGGTTCTAAGCGCTGAGCAGTTCTTC

abundance: NA
v_gene: TRBV30
j_gene: TRBJ2-1
d_gene: TRBD2
CDR3aa: CAWNGGSRNEQFF
CDR3nt: TGTGCCTGGAACGGCGGGAGTCGCAATGAGCAGTTCTTC

abundance: NA
v_gene: TRBV6-5
j_gene: TRBJ1-4
d_gene: NA
CDR3aa: CASSTTGIAGEKLFF
CDR3nt: TGTGCCAGCAGTACAACAGGGATTGCGGGAGAAAAACTGTTTTTT

abundance: NA
v_gene: TRBV21-1
j_gene: TRBJ1-2
d_gene: NA
CDR3aa: CASSQSRGLHGYTF
CDR3nt: TGTGCCAGCAGCCAAAGCAGGGGACTCCATGGCTACACCTTC

abundance: once
v_gene: TRBV11-3
j_gene: TRBJ2-1
d_gene: TRBD2
CDR3aa: CASSLLAGASNEQFF
CDR3nt: TGTGCCAGCAGCTTACTAGCGGGAGCCAGCAATGAGCAGTTCTTC

abundance: once
v_gene: TRBV30
j_gene: TRBJ2-3
d_gene: TRBD1
CDR3aa: CAWTRDSFTDTQYF
CDR3nt: TGTGCCTGGACCCGGGACAGCTTCACAGATACGCAGTATTTT

abundance: NA
v_gene: TRBV7-2
j_gene: TRBJ2-7
d_gene: TRBD1
CDR3aa: CASSEQGPYEQYF
CDR3nt: TGTGCCAGCAGTGAACAGGGGCCCTACGAGCAGTACTTC

abundance: NA
v_gene: TRBV7-2
j_gene: TRBJ1-2
d_gene: TRBD1
CDR3aa: CASSQGDLRGGYTF
CDR3nt: TGTGCCAGCAGCCAGGGGGACCTCAGGGGAGGCTACACCTTC

abundance: few
v_gene: TRBV6-1
j_gene: TRBJ1-2
d_gene: NA
CDR3aa: CAGGTGYLGYTF
CDR3nt: TGTGCCGGCGGCACAGGGTATTTGGGCTACACCTTC

abundance: NA
v_gene: TRBV27
j_gene: TRBJ1-5
d_gene: TRBD1
CDR3aa: CASSRQGPNQPQHF
CDR3nt: TGTGCCAGCAGCCGACAGGGGCCGAATCAGCCCCAGCATTTT

abundance: NA
v_gene: TRBV5-1
j_gene: TRBJ2-1
d_gene: NA
CDR3aa: CASSLALQGGTYNEQFF
CDR3nt: TGCGCCAGCAGCTTGGCTCTCCAGGGAGGCACCTACAATGAGCAGTTCTTC

abundance: NA
v_gene: TRBV10-3
j_gene: TRBJ1-2
d_gene: NA
CDR3aa: CAISESRGSPYGYTF
CDR3nt: TGTGCCATCAGTGAGTCACGCGGGTCCCCGTATGGCTACACCTTC

abundance: NA
v_gene: TRBV5-5
j_gene: TRBJ1-1
d_gene: TRBD1
CDR3aa: CASSLAGGNTEAFF
CDR3nt: TGTGCCAGCAGCCTGGCAGGGGGGAACACTGAAGCTTTCTTT

abundance: NA
v_gene: TRBV13
j_gene: TRBJ2-1
d_gene: NA
CDR3aa: CASSQITGTYNEQFF
CDR3nt: TGTGCCAGCAGCCAAATAACAGGGACCTACAATGAGCAGTTCTTC

abundance: NA
v_gene: TRBV4-1
j_gene: TRBJ1-2
d_gene: TRBD1
CDR3aa: CASSRTGANYGYTF
CDR3nt: TGCGCCAGCAGCCGGACAGGCGCTAACTATGGCTACACCTTC

abundance: NA
v_gene: TRBV6-6
j_gene: TRBJ2-1
d_gene: NA
CDR3aa: CASSPALEQFF
CDR3nt: TGTGCCAGCAGTCCAGCTCTTGAGCAGTTCTTC